The 2 T cell receptor beta chains below come from one sample, sequenced in a study of human T cells and chemical hapten exposure. As for time point: patch test 1, 2 weeks after DPC sensitization. Regarding treatment: therapeutic diphenylcyclopropenone sensitization with weekly scalp DPC. TCRdb re-called the RACE reads with MiXCR, one entry per CDR3 protein. This table holds approximately 71,000 distinct CDR3 sequences, more than 8% found once. The sample was whole blood, taken in connection with sensitization to the hapten diphenylcyclopropenone (DPC). These receptor sequences come from a woman in her thirties or forties with alopecia areata. Some clones in this sample may be carry-over from other donors' samples.

This clonotype appeared a few times. The chain links TRBV29-1 to TRBJ2-2; possibly TRBD2 for D (6 bases). Germline lookup yields CDR1 SQVTM and CDR2 ANQGSEA. This CDR3 region has 15 residues. Trimming removed 2 bases from V and 4 bases from J, with 14 bases in between. In nucleotides, the CDR3 is TGCAGCGTTGAACACCGGGACTGGAGCACCGGGGAGCTGTTTTTT. Its protein product is CSVEHRDWSTGELFF.

This clonotype came up many times. The chain links TRBV20-1 to TRBJ1-4; tentative D call: TRBD1 (5 bases). Germline V lookup: CDR1 DFQATT, CDR2 SNEGSKA (reference sequence). This CDR3 comprises 14 residues. Between the trimmed V and J ends, which lost 2 bases and 9 bases, there was a span of 16 bases. Here the CDR3 reads CSARLKTDPKKLFF. DNA for the CDR3: TGCAGTGCTAGACTTAAGACAGACCCCAAAAAACTGTTTTTT.